This entry lists 25 T cell receptor beta chains sequenced from one sample in a study of Ad26.COV2.S vaccination and SARS-CoV-2 variants. Generated by immunoSEQ multiplex PCR, the TCRdb table keeps only in-frame clones and is missing some. The sample yields roughly 450,000 clones, over 75% seen once. The treatment here: about 20 received Ad26.COV2.S at low or high dose, single or two shots; about 5 received placebo; per-sample allocation not given. Specimen acquisition occurred on day 63 following the initial vaccine or placebo injection. The sequencing here drew on peripheral blood, taken in a trial of Ad26.COV2.S vaccine versus placebo. These receptor sequences come from a person between 18 and 65 years old who received the Ad26.COV2.S COVID-19 vaccine or a placebo.

The chain is built from TRBV10-2 and TRBJ1-5; a weak D match, TRBD1 (5 bases). The CDR3 is 14 residues long. Germline-derived CDR1 and CDR2 are WSHSY and SAAADI. V shed 6 bases and J shed 2 bases, with 11 bases lying between them. CDR3 DNA sequence: TGCGCCAGCAGGGGGGGGTTCGGCAATCAGCCCCAGCATTTT. Translation: CASRGGFGNQPQHF.

The J gene is TRBJ2-5, the V gene TRBV18, with 7 bases lining up with TRBD1. V shed 5 bases and J 4 bases; nucleotides not matched to a gene: 7. CDR1 KGHSH and CDR2 LQKENI come from the germline V gene. The CDR3 covers 14 residues. CDR3 in amino acids: CASSSRQGGETQYF. CDR3 DNA: TGTGCCAGCTCATCTAGACAGGGCGGAGAGACCCAGTACTTC.

Judged by abundance, this clone is medium-sized. The chain couples TRBV6-2 or TRBV6-3 to TRBJ2-7, with 11 bases fitting TRBD2. Germline CDR1 MNHEY, CDR2 SVGEGT. V shed 6 bases and J 2 bases; nucleotides not matched to a gene: 12. This CDR3 region has 17 residues. The CDR3 region has the DNA TGTGCCAGCAGCCAGGGGACTAGCGGAACCCCGACCTACGAGCAGTACTTC. Amino acids: CASSQGTSGTPTYEQYF.

The chain couples TRBV27 to TRBJ2-7; D call uncertain. The CDR3 loop spans 14 amino acids. From germline, CDR1 is MNHEY and CDR2 SMNVEV (reference sequence). Trimming left V 3 bases short and J 3 bases short, with 12 bases between. The CDR3 here is CASSFNSYYYEQYF. The DNA for the CDR3 is TGTGCCAGCAGTTTTAATTCGTACTACTACGAGCAGTACTTC.

V usage is TRBV19 and J usage is TRBJ1-2, with TRBD1 as a possible D gene (5 bases). V lost 6 bases and J 4 bases, leaving 12 bases between the germline ends. The germline V gene has CDR1 LNHDA and CDR2 SQIVND (reference sequence). The CDR3 is 13 amino acids. The CDR3 nucleotides are TGTGCCAGTAGCACAGGACCTATCTATGGCTACACCTTC. It translates to CASSTGPIYGYTF.

J is TRBJ1-6 and V is TRBV9, with D possibly being TRBD1 (5 bases). This CDR3 has 16 amino acids. V lost 4 bases and J lost 0, with 11 bases in between. The germline CDR1 and CDR2 sequences are SGDLS and YYNGEE. CDR3 coding DNA: TGTGCCAGCAGCTTACGGGGGAGCTCCTATAATTCACCCCTCCACTTT. It translates to CASSLRGSSYNSPLHF.

The table lists this clone with a few counts. V is TRBV9 and J is TRBJ2-7, with D perhaps matching TRBD2 (6 bases). The germline V gene encodes CDR1 SGDLS and CDR2 YYNGEE. The CDR3 contains 15 residues. V was pared by 0 bases and J by 2 bases, with 12 bases between. The CDR3 DNA sequence: TGTGCCAGCAGCGTAGGAGTTGCGGGAACCTACGAGCAGTACTTC. Protein sequence: CASSVGVAGTYEQYF.

As for this clone: The sample holds other DNA sequences that translate to the same CDR3. The chain joins TRBV18 to TRBJ2-3; D is undetermined. The CDR3 covers 13 residues. Germline CDR1 KGHSH, CDR2 LQKENI. V shed 3 bases and J shed 0 bases, with 4 bases lying between them. The CDR3 DNA reads as TGTGCCAGCTCACCGACTAGCACAGATACGCAGTATTTT. It translates to CASSPTSTDTQYF.

V gene TRBV6-6 combines with J gene TRBJ2-1; the match to TRBD2 covers 9 bases. This CDR3 has 13 residues. V trimming: 7 bases; J trimming: 7 bases; junction bases outside the gene matches: 5. The germline V gene encodes CDR1 MNHNY and CDR2 SVGAGI (reference sequence). CDR3 sequence (DNA): TGTGCCAGCATCCTAGCGGGAAGTAATGAGCAGTTCTTC. Translating gives CASILAGSNEQFF.

The genes are TRBV9 and TRBJ2-1, with D maybe TRBD1 (6 bases). V lost 2 bases and J 7 bases, leaving 16 bases between the germline ends. CDR1 and CDR2 from the germline V gene are SGDLS and YYNGEE. The length of the CDR3 is 15 residues. CDR3: CASSVYRDGANEQFF. The CDR3, as DNA: TGTGCCAGCAGCGTTTACAGGGATGGTGCGAATGAGCAGTTCTTC.

The chain carries TRBV18 and TRBJ2-7; 9 nucleotides line up with TRBD1. CDR3 length: 15 residues. V gave up 4 bases and J gave up 4 bases; unmatched junction bases: 8. The V gene's germline CDR1 is KGHSH and CDR2 LQKENI. The CDR3 sequence is CASSLGQGQTYEQYF. The CDR3 DNA reads TGTGCCAGCTCACTCGGACAGGGGCAGACGTACGAGCAGTACTTC.

This chain connects TRBV5-1 to TRBJ2-5, with 11 positions matching TRBD2. This CDR3 spans 15 amino acids. Germline loops: CDR1 SGHRS, CDR2 YFSETQ. J lost 14 bases, V lost 4 bases, and 16 bases had no gene match. The CDR3 nucleotides read TGCGCCAGCAGCCCCGTCCCGACTAGCGGGAAACCCAGTTACTTC. Its translation: CASSPVPTSGKPSYF.

This chain connects TRBV4-2 to TRBJ2-1, with D unclear. Trimming stripped 1 base from V and 2 bases from J, with 3 bases between. The germline V gene has CDR1 LGHNA and CDR2 YNFKEQ. There are 13 residues in the CDR3. The CDR3 sequence is CASSQAAYNEQFF. The CDR3 nucleotides read TGTGCCAGCAGCCAAGCGGCCTACAATGAGCAGTTCTTC.

The V and J genes are TRBV6-5 and TRBJ1-1, with D unresolved. In germline, CDR1 is MNHEY, CDR2 SVGAGI. There are 13 residues in the CDR3. Between the trimmed V and J ends, which lost 7 bases and 4 bases, there was a span of 13 bases. The CDR3 DNA is TGTGCCAGCACCCTTAGGACGGGCACTGAAGCTTTCTTT. It yields the protein CASTLRTGTEAFF.

The rearrangement joins TRBV7-9 to TRBJ2-5; D is undetermined. CDR1 and CDR2 (germline): SEHNR, FQNEAQ (reference sequence). Trimming took off 2 bases at V and 4 bases at J, with 5 bases between the two ends. The CDR3 loop spans 12 amino acids. CDR3 sequence (DNA): TGTGCCAGCAGCTTATCTCTAGAGACCCAGTACTTC. This codes for CASSLSLETQYF. Variable domain in full (rest from reference TRBV7-9 and TRBJ2-5): DTGVSQNPRHKITKRGQNVTFRCDPISEHNRLYWYRQTLGQGPEFLTYFQNEAQLEKSRLLSDRFSAERPKGSFSTLEIQRTEQGDSAMYLCASSLSLETQYFGPGTRLLVL.

The chain carries TRBV6-2 or TRBV6-3 and TRBJ2-3, with 11 bases that match TRBD2. V gave up 1 base and J gave up 2 bases; unmatched junction bases: 14. Germline CDR1 reads MNHEY; CDR2 reads SVGEGT. The CDR3 totals 20 residues. The CDR3 DNA is TGTGCCAGCAGTTACTTCGGACTAGCGGGCACCGCGGCGATCACAGATACGCAGTATTTT. Translating it yields CASSYFGLAGTAAITDTQYF.

V usage is TRBV9 and J usage is TRBJ2-1, with 8 bases identical to TRBD2. The CDR3 runs 15 residues. CDR1 and CDR2 from the germline V gene are SGDLS and YYNGEE. V dropped 4 bases and J dropped 0; count of bases not matched to a gene: 3. The CDR3 DNA reads as TGTGCCAGCAGCCCCAGCGGGAGCTCCTACAATGAGCAGTTCTTC. It is translated as CASSPSGSSYNEQFF.

V and J are TRBV28 and TRBJ2-7; 7 bases are a match to TRBD2. The CDR3 extends over 14 amino acids. V was clipped by 6 bases and J by 0 bases; unmatched bases: 5. The germline CDR1 and CDR2 sequences are MDHEN and SYDVKM. CDR3 residues: CASRQSGNSYEQYF. The CDR3 DNA is TGTGCCAGCAGACAGAGCGGGAACTCCTACGAGCAGTACTTC.

This sequence joins TRBV7-2 and TRBJ2-1; D gene unclear. From germline, CDR1 is SGHTA and CDR2 FQGNSA. The ends were cut back, 4 bases at V and 0 bases at J, with 16 bases in the middle. This CDR3 region has 17 residues. The CDR3 region has the DNA TGTGCCAGCAGCTCAACCCGGGTTGCAGGCTCCTACAATGAGCAGTTCTTC. Protein sequence: CASSSTRVAGSYNEQFF.

The chain links TRBV13 to TRBJ1-1; D is uncertain. The CDR3 totals 14 residues. Trimming took 1 base from V and 1 from J, leaving 7 bases between them. CDR1 is PRHDT and CDR2 is FYEKMQ in the germline V gene (reference sequence). Here the CDR3 reads CASSLEGPNTEAFF. CDR3 DNA sequence: TGTGCCAGCAGCTTAGAAGGGCCGAACACTGAAGCTTTCTTT.

V is TRBV19 and J is TRBJ2-2; perhaps TRBD1 as D (5 bases). The length of the CDR3 is 15 residues. Germline assignment: CDR1 LNHDA and CDR2 SQIVND (reference sequence). The V end was cut by 3 bases, the J end by 5 bases, with 13 bases between. The CDR3 here is CASSMTRVVTGELFF. As DNA, the CDR3 is TGTGCCAGTAGTATGACCAGGGTGGTAACCGGGGAGCTGTTTTTT.

CDR3 region: CASSQDGLYGYTF. In nucleotides, the CDR3 is TGCGCCAGCAGCCAAGACGGTCTCTATGGCTACACCTTC. The chain carries TRBV4-3 and TRBJ1-2; D remains unclear. The CDR3 covers 13 residues. The V and J ends lost 0 bases and 4 bases respectively, with 6 bases between them. Germline V gene data show CDR1 as LGHNA and CDR2 as YSLEER.

This clone appeared once. The chain employs TRBV28 and TRBJ2-7; possible D gene TRBD1, 6 bases. V lost 1 base and J 4 bases, leaving 26 bases between the germline ends. This CDR3 is built from 19 residues. Germline V gives CDR1 MDHEN, CDR2 SYDVKM. The CDR3 DNA is TGTGCCAGCAGTTTATTCCGGCCCGGACAGAATTATCCGACTTACGAGCAGTACTTC. Amino acid sequence: CASSLFRPGQNYPTYEQYF. Filled out from reference TRBV28 and TRBJ2-7, the complete variable domain reads DVKVTQSSRYLVKRTGEKVFLECVQDMDHENMFWYRQDPGLGLRLIYFSYDVKMKEKGDIPEGYSVSREKKERFSLILESASTNQTSMYLCASSLFRPGQNYPTYEQYFGPGTRLTVT.

The rearrangement joins TRBV7-8 to TRBJ2-7, with 9 bases that match TRBD1. With V trimmed by 5 bases and J by 3 bases, 11 bases remained unmatched. This CDR3 has 16 amino acids. Germline CDR1 is SGHVS and CDR2 is FQNEAQ. In nucleotides, the CDR3 is TGTGCCAGCAGCCTAGGGCCCCCGGGACAGGGCTACGAGCAGTACTTC. Translating it yields CASSLGPPGQGYEQYF.

This chain links TRBV7-9 with TRBJ1-2; D is ambiguous. V was clipped by 0 bases and J by 5 bases, with 13 bases between them. The CDR3 extends over 15 amino acids. Germline lookup yields CDR1 SEHNR and CDR2 FQNEAQ (reference sequence). Here the CDR3 DNA reads TGTGCCAGCAGCTTAGCTCCATCTGGGAGTTATGGCTACACCTTC. Residues: CASSLAPSGSYGYTF.